The 7 T cell receptor beta chains below all came from one sample that was sequenced in a study of liver allograft versus peripheral blood T cells (dated by TCRdb to the early 2020s). Background on the whole study: In liver transplant recipients, the study looked at T cell receptor repertoires in the peripheral blood and set them against the repertoires found within the transplanted livers.

Instrument used: Illumina MiSeq. TCRdb applied fastp at Q25 and MiXCR to the public reads, then kept only in-frame beta chains. Each record represents a unique CDR3 protein, reported with the most common genes and DNA among its rows. The sample includes roughly 15,000 distinct CDR3 sequences, with approximately 20% observed a single time. The ten largest make up around 5.8% of the sample. The receptor set was obtained from a human patient who had a liver transplant. Some T cells present after a transplant may be cells of the graft donor.

This clonotype is categorized as medium-sized (0.01 to 0.1%). V is TRBV24-1 and J is TRBJ1-1, with D perhaps TRBD1 (6 bases). The CDR3 loop spans 14 amino acids. CDR1 is KGHDR and CDR2 is SFDVKD in the germline V gene. V was shortened by 9 bases and J by 5 bases, with 18 bases between the two germline ends. As DNA, the CDR3 is TGTGCCACCTCCTCCGGGACAAACCCAACTGAAGCTTTCTTT. Protein sequence: CATSSGTNPTEAFF.

In this sample, this clonotype turned up a few times. The J gene is TRBJ1-1, the V gene TRBV7-2; possibly TRBD1 for D (6 bases). The ends were cut back, 4 bases at V and 4 bases at J, with 10 bases in the middle. Germline V lookup: CDR1 SGHTA, CDR2 FQGNSA. The CDR3 runs 13 residues. CDR3 nucleotides: TGTGCCAGCAGCTCCACCAGGGGCACTGAAGCTTTCTTT. Translation: CASSSTRGTEAFF.

Comment on this clonotype: This sequence may be a read error, since a much larger clone differs from it by one base. This sequence joins TRBV6-5 and TRBJ2-1; tentatively, D is TRBD1 (6 bases). Germline values: CDR1 MNHEY, CDR2 SVGAGI. With 8 bases removed from V and 4 bases from J, the gap between germline ends came to 12 bases. The CDR3 is made up of 13 amino acids. DNA of the CDR3: TGTGCCAGCTGGGGGCCGTATTACAATGAGCAGTTCTTC. Protein sequence: CASWGPYYNEQFF.

By share, this clonotype ranks as medium-sized (0.01 to 0.1%). The chain links TRBV18 to TRBJ1-2; D uncertain. The CDR3 has 11 amino acids. V shed 2 bases and J shed 7 bases, with 5 bases lying between them. CDR1 and CDR2 from the germline V gene are KGHSH and LQKENI. Here the CDR3 reads CASSPRTGYTF. As DNA, the CDR3 is TGTGCCAGCTCACCAAGAACTGGCTACACCTTC.

The chain combines TRBV7-9 with TRBJ1-4, with 7 bases matching TRBD1. The CDR3 extends over 14 amino acids. The germline V gene encodes CDR1 SEHNR and CDR2 FQNEAQ (reference sequence). The junction had 7 bases not matched to a gene; V was cut back by 4 bases and J by 8 bases. The CDR3 is CASSSNQGEEKLFF. For the CDR3, the DNA is TGTGCCAGCAGCTCCAACCAGGGGGAGGAAAAACTGTTTTTT.

J is TRBJ1-2 and V is TRBV5-6; TRBD1 aligns across 7 bases. The CDR3 loop spans 15 amino acids. V shed 1 base, J shed 4 bases, and the junction held 7 bases outside the gene matches. Germline-derived CDR1 and CDR2 are SGHDT and YYEEEE. CDR3 sequence reads: CASSLLGQAFYGYTF. CDR3 sequence (DNA): TGTGCCAGCAGCTTGTTAGGACAGGCCTTCTATGGCTACACCTTC.

This rearrangement joins TRBV29-1 to TRBJ1-2; perhaps TRBD1 as D (5 bases). This CDR3 is 14 amino acids long. Germline CDR1 and CDR2: SQVTM and ANQGSEA. V lost 0 bases to trimming and J lost 4 bases, with 12 bases between them. The CDR3 DNA sequence: TGCAGCGTTGAAGACAGCGGGGCAGGCTATGGCTACACCTTC. Amino acids: CSVEDSGAGYGYTF.